The 5 T cell receptor beta chains below were found in one sample sequenced in a study of shared clonotypes between healthy human individuals. Only in-frame clones appear in the TCRdb table, and some are missing; sequencing was by immunoSEQ multiplex PCR. The sample consists of more than 850,000 clones, approximately 78% of them appearing once. Sequences were obtained from memory CD4+ T cells from PBMCs. Subset here: CD45RA-negative fraction. The receptors here all came from a man younger than 35 in good health. Some clones in this sample may be carry-over from other donors' samples.

CDR3 coding DNA: TGTGCCAGCAGCCTAGGGGGGCGCGCTGGAAACACCATATATTTT. Translating it yields CASSLGGRAGNTIYF. The rearrangement links TRBV5-8 to TRBJ1-3, with D possibly matching TRBD1 (6 bases). The V gene's germline CDR1 is SGHTS and CDR2 YDEGEE. This CDR3 region has 15 residues. Trimming removed 4 bases from V and 2 bases from J, with 13 bases in between.

This chain connects TRBV6-1 to TRBJ1-5, with TRBD1 matching over 7 bases. This CDR3 is 15 amino acids long. Germline V CDR1 and CDR2: MNHNS, SASEGT. V lost 3 bases, J lost 5 bases, and 7 bases stayed unmatched. CDR3 in amino acids: CASSDLTGPHQPQHF. CDR3 bases: TGTGCCAGCAGTGATCTGACAGGGCCCCATCAGCCCCAGCATTTT.

This chain connects TRBV15 to TRBJ2-7; D not certain. Trimming stripped 0 bases from V and 3 bases from J, with 12 bases between. Per germline, CDR1 LNHNV and CDR2 YYDKDF (reference sequence). The CDR3 is 15 amino acids. DNA for the CDR3: TGTGCCACCAGCAGAGATCGGCAGGATTACTACGAGCAGTACTTC. As protein: CATSRDRQDYYEQYF.

The chain employs TRBV28 and TRBJ2-4; 10 bases line up with TRBD1. Trimming took 5 bases from V and 2 from J; bases not matched to a gene: 12. Germline V gene data show CDR1 as MDHEN and CDR2 as SYDVKM. The CDR3 is 18 residues long. The CDR3 DNA sequence: TGTGCCAGCAGTGCTCCGGGACAGGGGAGAGGGTCCAAAAACATTCAGTACTTC. It yields the protein CASSAPGQGRGSKNIQYF.

The chain carries TRBV6-6 and TRBJ1-3; 7 nucleotides align to TRBD1. Germline assignment: CDR1 MNHNY and CDR2 SVGAGI (reference sequence). The trim removed 4 bases at V and 2 bases at J, leaving 2 bases unmatched. This CDR3 has 14 residues. The DNA of the CDR3 is TGTGCCAGCAGTTTAACAGGGGCTGGAAACACCATATATTTT. Translating gives CASSLTGAGNTIYF.